These 32 T cell receptor beta chains were all obtained from the same sample, sequenced in a study of blood T cells in healthy people across ages (dated by TCRdb to about 2015). Library construction relied on 5' RACE. TCRdb lists the instrument as Illumina HiSeq 2500. A second about 7 to 12 cycle PCR used a sample-barcoded 5' primer and a J-beta primer mix. The public reads were reprocessed in TCRdb via fastp at Q25 and MiXCR, keeping in-frame beta chains. Identical CDR3 proteins give one entry, which carries the most common genes and DNA. Here the sample has over 1,500,000 distinct CDR3 sequences; roughly 52% occur a single time. Approximately 2.1% of the sample is taken by the ten largest. Sample: blood. The receptors shown here come from a woman between 35 and 50 years old in good health.

This clonotype was counted a few times. V and J are TRBV29-1 and TRBJ2-7; D gene ambiguous. The germline gives CDR1 SQVTM, CDR2 ANQGSEA. The CDR3 covers 14 residues. Trimming stripped 4 bases from V and 5 bases from J, with 18 bases between. As DNA, the CDR3 is TGCAGCGTTGGTGCCGGGTCGACCTGGGACGAGCAGTACTTC. Its protein product is CSVGAGSTWDEQYF.

In its sample, this clonotype was seen a few times. The chain couples TRBV20-1 to TRBJ2-3; TRBD1 is a possible D gene (6 bases). Trimming took off 5 bases at V and 0 bases at J, with 15 bases between the two ends. Germline CDR1 and CDR2: DFQATT and SNEGSKA (reference sequence). The CDR3 runs 15 residues. The CDR3 DNA reads TGCAGTGCTGATAACAGGGAAAGGAGCACAGATACGCAGTATTTT. Translated: CSADNRERSTDTQYF.

The V call is TRBV20-1, the J call TRBJ1-2; 8 bases are shared with TRBD1. CDR1 is DFQATT, CDR2 SNEGSKA, per germline (reference sequence). CDR3 length equals 13 residues. Trimming cost V 3 bases and J 4 bases; bases outside gene matches: 4. CDR3 DNA sequence: TGCAGTGCTAGGGACAGGGTGGCCTATGGCTACACCTTC. Residues: CSARDRVAYGYTF.

The genes are TRBV27 and TRBJ2-6; D possibly corresponds to TRBD1 (5 bases). Germline V gives CDR1 MNHEY, CDR2 SMNVEV (reference sequence). V was clipped by 6 bases and J by 1 base, with 10 bases between them. The CDR3 loop spans 15 amino acids. For the CDR3, the DNA is TGTGCCAGCAGGGGGCTAGGTTCTGGGGCCAACGTCCTGACTTTC. The encoded protein is CASRGLGSGANVLTF.

The rearrangement uses TRBV20-1 and TRBJ2-7, with D unresolved. The CDR3 spans 13 residues. Germline CDR1 is DFQATT and CDR2 is SNEGSKA (reference sequence). V was clipped by 0 bases and J by 7 bases, with 13 bases between them. CDR3 DNA sequence: TGCAGTGCTAGAGACTGGACGGTTCTGGAGCAGTACTTC. Translation: CSARDWTVLEQYF.

The chain employs TRBV20-1 and TRBJ2-3, with D possibly being TRBD2 (5 bases). V dropped 1 base and J dropped 4 bases, with 9 bases sitting between them. Germline CDR1 and CDR2: DFQATT and SNEGSKA (reference sequence). The CDR3 is 13 amino acids. CDR3 protein: CSARGFSADTQYF. DNA for the CDR3: TGCAGTGCTAGAGGGTTTAGCGCAGATACGCAGTATTTT.

The chain combines TRBV6-5 with TRBJ2-7, with D unresolved. Trimming cost V 8 bases and J 1 base, with 21 bases left between them. Looked up from germline, CDR1 is MNHEY and CDR2 is SVGAGI. This CDR3 spans 16 amino acids. CDR3 coding DNA: TGTGCCAGCCGAAGGATGGATGCACCTGAATCCTACGAGCAGTACTTC. It codes for CASRRMDAPESYEQYF.

The count of this clonotype is one. The chain links TRBV5-1 to TRBJ2-4; 7 bases align to TRBD1. This CDR3 spans 15 amino acids. The ends lost 0 bases at V and 15 bases at J; junction bases unmatched: 15. CDR1 and CDR2 (germline): SGHRS, YFSETQ. CDR3 DNA: TGCGCCAGCAGCTTGGGCGGTGGTCCCGAGACAGGGAGGTACTTC. This gives the protein CASSLGGGPETGRYF.

This clonotype has only a few counts. CDR3 sequence reads: CASGPTGGQETQYF. Here the CDR3 DNA reads TGTGCCAGCGGCCCTACGGGGGGGCAAGAGACCCAGTACTTC. The chain carries TRBV2 and TRBJ2-5; 8 bases line up with TRBD2. V lost 8 bases, J lost 2 bases, and 7 bases stayed unmatched. The CDR3 totals 14 residues. Germline CDR1 reads SNHLY; CDR2 reads FYNNEI.

The genes are TRBV28 and TRBJ2-6; TRBD1 or TRBD2 may be the D gene (6 bases each). This CDR3 contains 16 residues. Trimming removed 5 bases from V and 2 bases from J, with 13 bases in between. Germline CDR1 reads MDHEN; CDR2 reads SYDVKM. The CDR3 nucleotides are TGTGCCAGCAGTCCGCCCGGGGGCGCTGGGGCCAACGTCCTGACTTTC. This sequence encodes CASSPPGGAGANVLTF.

The rearrangement links TRBV11-2 to TRBJ2-5; TRBD2 might be the D (5 bases). The J call may be incorrect, as the DNA end agrees better with TRBJ2-7. Germline CDR1 and CDR2: SGHAT and FQNNGV. This CDR3 has 16 residues. CDR3: CASSPPLGLGSPEQYF. CDR3 bases: TGTGCCAGCAGCCCACCTTTAGGTCTAGGGAGTCCCGAGCAGTACTTC.

The rearrangement joins TRBV28 to TRBJ1-4; unclear D gene. With 5 bases removed from V and 4 bases from J, the gap between germline ends came to 11 bases. The length of the CDR3 is 14 residues. Germline values: CDR1 MDHEN, CDR2 SYDVKM. The CDR3 coding sequence is TGTGCCAGCAGTCCTCGAGCGGTTAATGAAAAACTGTTTTTT. It is translated as CASSPRAVNEKLFF.

This chain connects TRBV4-1 to TRBJ1-4; no reliable D call. Germline V gives CDR1 MGHRA, CDR2 YSYEKL. This CDR3 spans 13 amino acids. V gave up 2 bases and J gave up 7 bases, with 8 bases separating them. CDR3 sequence: CASSQLGPEKLFF. CDR3 nucleotides: TGCGCCAGCAGCCAACTGGGTCCTGAAAAACTGTTTTTT.

The CDR3 loop is CSAPFGRGYEQYF. The CDR3 DNA is TGCAGTGCTCCGTTCGGCCGAGGCTACGAGCAGTACTTC. V is TRBV20-1 and J is TRBJ2-7; unclear D gene. The CDR3 is made up of 13 amino acids. Between the trimmed V and J ends, which lost 5 bases and 3 bases, there was a span of 14 bases. Germline assignment: CDR1 DFQATT and CDR2 SNEGSKA (reference sequence).

This chain uses TRBV29-1 with TRBJ2-1; D gene uncertain. The J call is doubtful: the DNA matches TRBJ2-7 better. CDR1 and CDR2 from the germline V gene are SQVTM and ANQGSEA. This CDR3 has 16 amino acids. CDR3 in DNA: TGCAGCGTTATGGACGGAATCATTAGCTCCTACAATGAGCAGTACTTC. This sequence encodes CSVMDGIISSYNEQYF.

This clonotype was seen a handful of times. This chain uses TRBV29-1 with TRBJ2-3; 7 bases line up with TRBD2. V shed 6 bases, J shed 3 bases, and the junction held 6 bases outside the gene matches. The CDR3 extends over 13 amino acids. CDR1 is SQVTM and CDR2 is ANQGSEA in the germline V gene. The CDR3 region is CSVRGVLTDTQYF. The CDR3 coding sequence is TGCAGCGTACGGGGGGTTCTTACAGATACGCAGTATTTT.

The chain joins TRBV28 to TRBJ2-7; no clear D gene. The CDR3 is made up of 12 amino acids. The germline gives CDR1 MDHEN, CDR2 SYDVKM. V dropped 3 bases and J dropped 6 bases, with 9 bases sitting between them. CDR3 sequence (DNA): TGTGCCAGCAGTTTTGGACGGGCCGAGCAGTACTTC. It codes for CASSFGRAEQYF.

This clonotype appeared a few times. The chain joins TRBV25-1 to TRBJ2-7; possibly TRBD2 for D (6 bases). Germline CDR1 is MGHDK and CDR2 is SYGVNS. This CDR3 is 14 amino acids long. V dropped 5 bases and J dropped 1 base, with 12 bases sitting between them. In DNA, the CDR3 is TGTGCCAGCAGTCCGCCTAGCGTATCCTACGAGCAGTACTTC. This sequence encodes CASSPPSVSYEQYF.

This chain connects TRBV20-1 to TRBJ1-2; weak D call: TRBD1 (5 bases). Per germline, CDR1 DFQATT and CDR2 SNEGSKA (reference sequence). V was clipped by 0 bases and J by 8 bases, with 25 bases between them. This CDR3 has 17 residues. CDR3 nucleotide sequence: TGCAGTGCTAGAGATTTTAGAAAAGGACGTCAGGGATGGGGCTACACCTTC. Translated: CSARDFRKGRQGWGYTF.

This clonotype was seen ten or more times. This rearrangement joins TRBV6-4 to TRBJ2-1, with TRBD1 identical over 10 bases. CDR1 is MRHNA, CDR2 SNTAGT, per germline. The J segment lost 8 bases and the V segment lost 5 bases, leaving 6 bases of the junction unmatched. This CDR3 comprises 14 residues. CDR3 loop: CASSKRDRGYEQFF. The CDR3, as DNA: TGTGCCAGCAGTAAACGGGACAGGGGATATGAGCAGTTCTTC.

Details on this clonotype: One end of the junction is discordant with germline, which a read error may explain. Here the CDR3 reads CASSDSGTGDTQYF. The CDR3 DNA is TGTGCCAGCAGTGACTCTGGCACTGGGGATACGCAGTATTTT. The chain uses TRBV6-2 or TRBV6-3 and TRBJ2-3, with D uncertain. Germline CDR1 MNHEY, CDR2 SVGEGT. The CDR3 extends over 14 amino acids.

V usage is TRBV29-1 and J usage is TRBJ2-1; tentative D call: TRBD2 (6 bases). Germline V gene sequence: CDR1 SQVTM, CDR2 ANQGSEA. The CDR3 is made up of 15 amino acids. V lost 0 bases and J 1 base, leaving 10 bases between the germline ends. This CDR3 reads CSVEEGGVSYNEQFF. CDR3 nucleotide sequence: TGCAGCGTTGAAGAGGGCGGGGTGTCCTACAATGAGCAGTTCTTC.

This clonotype was picked up a small number of times. V usage is TRBV6-6 and J usage is TRBJ2-7; D gene uncertain. Trimming took off 5 bases at V and 7 bases at J, with 9 bases between the two ends. The CDR3 has 11 amino acids. Germline V gene sequence: CDR1 MNHNY, CDR2 SVGAGI (reference sequence). The CDR3 sequence: CASSRAREQYF. For the CDR3, the DNA is TGTGCCAGCAGTCGAGCGCGGGAGCAGTACTTC.

Comments on this clonotype: At one end, the junction sequence differs from germline, possibly due to a read error. The V and J genes are TRBV27 and TRBJ2-1; 13 nucleotides match TRBD2. From germline, CDR1 is MNHEY and CDR2 SMNVEV (reference sequence). The CDR3 runs 17 residues. In DNA, the CDR3 is TGTGCCGGCAGTTCTGGGACTAGCGGGGCCTCCTACAATGAGCAGTTCTTC. Translating gives CAGSSGTSGASYNEQFF.

This chain joins TRBV9 and TRBJ1-1; no clear D. The CDR3 is 14 residues long. CDR1 SGDLS and CDR2 YYNGEE come from the germline V gene. Trimming took 0 bases from V and 1 from J, leaving 7 bases between them. CDR3: CASSVAHTNTEAFF. In nucleotides, the CDR3 is TGTGCCAGCAGCGTAGCTCACACGAACACTGAAGCTTTCTTT.

This clonotype has a single count. The CDR3 is CASSRGFLEKLFF. The CDR3 DNA reads TGTGCCAGCAGCCGGGGTTTCCTTGAAAAACTGTTTTTT. The rearrangement uses TRBV12-3 or TRBV12-4 and TRBJ1-4; no clear D gene. This CDR3 region has 13 residues. V lost 6 bases, J lost 7 bases, and 12 bases lay in between.

The chain links TRBV28 to TRBJ1-2; 7 bases agree with TRBD1. The CDR3 loop spans 13 amino acids. V lost 6 bases, J lost 4 bases, and 5 bases stayed unmatched. The germline V gene has CDR1 MDHEN and CDR2 SYDVKM. The CDR3 nucleotides are TGTGCCAGCAGGTCGGGACAGATCTATGGCTACACCTTC. Protein sequence: CASRSGQIYGYTF.

The chain is built from TRBV20-1 and TRBJ1-6, with 7 bases that match TRBD1. The CDR3 is 12 residues long. The V segment lost 6 bases and the J segment 9 bases; nucleotides outside the gene matches: 5. Germline V gene sequence: CDR1 DFQATT, CDR2 SNEGSKA (reference sequence). CDR3 nucleotide sequence: TGCAGTGCCACCGACAGGGCTTCACCCCTCCACTTT. It specifies CSATDRASPLHF.

This clonotype was counted between two and nine times. V usage is TRBV20-1 and J usage is TRBJ2-7, with D possibly being TRBD1 (5 bases). Germline assignment: CDR1 DFQATT and CDR2 SNEGSKA (reference sequence). This CDR3 comprises 15 residues. Trimming cost V 0 bases and J 6 bases, with 18 bases left between them. CDR3 nucleotides: TGCAGTGCTAGAGATCACACAGGCGCCAGTCCCGAGCAGTACTTC. Protein product: CSARDHTGASPEQYF.

The chain has TRBV5-1 and TRBJ2-5, with D hard to call. Deletions cut 1 base from V and 5 bases from J, with 12 bases between. The germline V gene encodes CDR1 SGHRS and CDR2 YFSETQ. CDR3 length: 14 residues. This CDR3 reads CASSLHTTVETQYF. In DNA, the CDR3 is TGCGCCAGCAGCTTGCACACAACGGTGGAGACCCAGTACTTC.

The gene calls are TRBV6-2 or TRBV6-3 and TRBJ2-1; D gene uncertain. Germline assignment: CDR1 MNHEY and CDR2 SVGEGT. The CDR3 runs to 13 residues. The V end lost 11 bases, the J end lost 4 bases, and 15 bases lay between the germline ends. CDR3 bases: TGTGCCGGAGACCGCGACGGATACAATGAGCAGTTCTTC. Translation gives CAGDRDGYNEQFF.

In this sample, this clonotype turned up a few times. The chain carries TRBV15 and TRBJ2-3, with D perhaps being TRBD1 or TRBD2 (6 bases each). In germline, CDR1 is LNHNV, CDR2 YYDKDF (reference sequence). V lost 5 bases and J 2 bases, leaving 17 bases between the germline ends. This CDR3 contains 16 residues. The DNA of the CDR3 is TGTGCCACCAGCGGCACTTTTGGGGGGCTCACAGATACGCAGTATTTT. Its translation is CATSGTFGGLTDTQYF.